One sample yielded the 24 T cell receptor beta chains listed below, sequenced in a study of long-term antiretroviral therapy in people with HIV. The assay used was immunoSEQ (version v3.0), run at survey level. Sequencing was performed with immunoSEQ multiplex PCR; in TCRdb, only in-frame clones are kept and a portion is missing. The data show approximately 26,000 clones, roughly 89% seen once. The material sequenced was unsorted PBMCs, taken 0.4 years after starting antiretroviral therapy. Every receptor here comes from a man between 18 and 29 years old with HIV.

The chain joins TRBV19 to TRBJ1-5; no definite D call. CDR1 is LNHDA, CDR2 SQIVND, per germline (reference sequence). The CDR3 runs 14 residues. V was cut by 8 bases and J by 5 bases, with 16 bases left in between. In DNA, the CDR3 is TGTGCCAGTTCTACAGCCCCGGGGTATCAGCCCCAGCATTTT. It codes for CASSTAPGYQPQHF.

The J gene is TRBJ1-2, the V gene TRBV13, with 8 bases lining up with TRBD1. CDR3 size: 14 residues. Unmatched junction bases numbered 6, after V lost 3 bases and J lost 6 bases. Germline CDR1 is PRHDT and CDR2 is FYEKMQ (reference sequence). CDR3 amino acids: CASSFRGRPDGYTF. The CDR3 nucleotides read TGTGCCAGCAGCTTCAGGGGGCGCCCCGATGGCTACACCTTC.

This chain links TRBV12-5 with TRBJ1-5; no definite D call. Between the trimmed V and J ends, which lost 3 bases and 5 bases, there was a span of 5 bases. CDR1 is LGHNT and CDR2 is FRNRAP in the germline V gene. CDR3 length equals 12 residues. In DNA, the CDR3 is TGTGCTAGTGGTTTTGGGTATCAGCCCCAGCATTTT. Translation gives CASGFGYQPQHF.

The gene calls are TRBV4-3 and TRBJ2-2; possibly TRBD2 for D (5 bases). Between the trimmed V and J ends, which lost 0 bases and 2 bases, there was a span of 10 bases. CDR3 length equals 16 residues. Germline V gives CDR1 LGHNA, CDR2 YSLEER. CDR3 protein: CASSQDLLANTGELFF. The DNA for the CDR3 is TGCGCCAGCAGCCAAGATCTTCTAGCTAACACCGGGGAGCTGTTTTTT.

The rearrangement links TRBV6-5 to TRBJ1-5; no clear D. Germline CDR1 and CDR2: MNHEY and SVGAGI. Trimming shortened V by 4 bases and J by 3 bases, and 10 bases separated the two germline ends. This CDR3 is 14 amino acids long. CDR3 bases: TGTGCCAGCAGTTTCGGGAGTCTCAATCAGCCCCAGCATTTT. Translating it yields CASSFGSLNQPQHF.

Only one count was recorded for this clone. The rearrangement joins TRBV7-2 to TRBJ1-2; D call uncertain. This CDR3 spans 13 amino acids. The V and J ends lost 5 bases and 4 bases respectively, with 11 bases between them. The germline V gene has CDR1 SGHTA and CDR2 FQGNSA. CDR3 residues: CASSALGSYGYTF. CDR3 DNA sequence: TGTGCCAGCAGCGCGCTTGGGTCCTATGGCTACACCTTC.

The chain joins TRBV7-9 to TRBJ1-1; 7 bases fit TRBD1. The CDR3 covers 14 residues. The V segment lost 5 bases and the J segment 1 base; nucleotides outside the gene matches: 4. Germline V gene lookup returns CDR1 SEHNR and CDR2 FQNEAQ (reference sequence). The CDR3 sequence is CASSLTGANTEAFF. CDR3 nucleotide sequence: TGTGCCAGCAGCCTAACAGGGGCGAACACTGAAGCTTTCTTT.

V usage is TRBV10-3 and J usage is TRBJ1-2; D remains ambiguous. The CDR3 totals 11 residues. Germline values: CDR1 ENHRY, CDR2 SYGVKD. V was clipped by 8 bases and J by 0 bases, with 4 bases between them. The CDR3 bases are TGTGCCATCTTTTCTAACTATGGCTACACCTTC. Its translation is CAIFSNYGYTF.

The CDR3 loop is CASSFSRDRGPADQPQHF. The CDR3 DNA reads TGTGCCAGCAGTTTCAGCCGGGACAGGGGGCCGGCTGATCAGCCCCAGCATTTT. The rearrangement joins TRBV28 to TRBJ1-5, with 12 bases matching TRBD1. The CDR3 extends over 18 amino acids. Germline loops: CDR1 MDHEN, CDR2 SYDVKM. V lost 3 bases and J lost 5; bases outside the gene matches: 11.

The CDR3 DNA is TGTGCCAGCAGTACTAGCGGGGGGTACAATGAGCAGTTCTTC. Its protein product is CASSTSGGYNEQFF. V usage is TRBV6-4 and J usage is TRBJ2-1; TRBD2 agrees at 12 bases. The V segment lost 5 bases and the J segment 4 bases; nucleotides outside the gene matches: 0. Germline CDR1 MRHNA, CDR2 SNTAGT. CDR3 length: 14 residues.

V usage is TRBV27 and J usage is TRBJ2-7, with TRBD1 matching over 10 bases. Germline CDR1 is MNHEY and CDR2 is SMNVEV (reference sequence). The trim removed 8 bases at V and 6 bases at J, leaving 4 bases unmatched. CDR3 length equals 12 residues. In DNA form, the CDR3 reads TGTGCCAGCGGGACAGGGGCGGTCGAGCAGTACTTC. Amino acids: CASGTGAVEQYF.

The chain employs TRBV27 and TRBJ2-7; possibly TRBD1 or TRBD2 for D (8 bases each). The CDR3 is 15 amino acids. Germline V lookup: CDR1 MNHEY, CDR2 SMNVEV (reference sequence). The ends were cut back, 6 bases at V and 5 bases at J, with 20 bases in the middle. CDR3 nucleotide sequence: TGTGCCAGCAGCCCCCAGGGGGCGGGGGGCAACGAGCAGTACTTC. Translated: CASSPQGAGGNEQYF.

The chain uses TRBV14 and TRBJ1-1; the D gene is possibly TRBD1 (5 bases). The CDR3 extends over 14 amino acids. With 0 bases removed from V and 5 bases from J, the gap between germline ends came to 10 bases. The germline V gene encodes CDR1 SGHDN and CDR2 FVKESK. The CDR3 region has the DNA TGTGCCAGCAGCCAAGATTTTCGGGGGACTGAAGCTTTCTTT. Translated: CASSQDFRGTEAFF.

V usage is TRBV7-9 and J usage is TRBJ2-5; the D gene could be TRBD1 or TRBD2 (5 bases each). Trimming took 2 bases from V and 3 from J, leaving 10 bases between them. The length of the CDR3 is 14 residues. The germline V gene has CDR1 SEHNR and CDR2 FQNEAQ (reference sequence). CDR3 region: CASSLPGTKETQYF. CDR3 sequence (DNA): TGTGCCAGCAGCTTACCAGGGACCAAAGAGACCCAGTACTTC.

The rearrangement joins TRBV5-4 to TRBJ2-1, with D possibly being TRBD1 (5 bases). The V gene lost 1 base and the J gene lost 9 bases, with 20 bases spanning the gap. Germline assignment: CDR1 SGHNT and CDR2 YYREEE (reference sequence). CDR3 length: 16 residues. The chain's CDR3 is CASSLWGRGLMGEQFF. In DNA, the CDR3 is TGTGCCAGCAGCTTGTGGGGCCGTGGATTGATGGGTGAGCAGTTCTTC.

The chain combines TRBV5-5 with TRBJ2-7; TRBD2 matches at 11 bases. The CDR3 has 16 amino acids. The germline V gene has CDR1 SGHKS and CDR2 YYEKEE (reference sequence). Losses at the gene ends were 2 bases for V and 0 bases for J; bases not matched to a gene: 4. For the CDR3, the DNA is TGTGCCAGCAGCTTACCGACTAGCGGGACCTCCTACGAGCAGTACTTC. Its translation is CASSLPTSGTSYEQYF. Full variable domain (missing parts from reference TRBV5-5 and TRBJ2-7): DAGVTQSPTHLIKTRGQQVTLRCSPISGHKSVSWYQQVLGQGPQFIFQYYEKEERGRGNFPDRFSARQFPNYSSELNVNALLLGDSALYLCASSLPTSGTSYEQYFGPGTRLTVT.

This chain joins TRBV5-1 and TRBJ2-7; D possibly uses TRBD1 or TRBD2 (5 bases each). The V gene's germline CDR1 is SGHRS and CDR2 YFSETQ. This CDR3 spans 13 amino acids. V dropped 4 bases and J dropped 2 bases, with 10 bases sitting between them. CDR3 region: CASSVGTTYEQYF. CDR3 bases: TGCGCCAGCAGCGTTGGGACGACCTACGAGCAGTACTTC.

The table lists this clone with a count of one. The chain uses TRBV4-1 and TRBJ2-7; 7 positions match TRBD2. The germline gives CDR1 MGHRA, CDR2 YSYEKL. The CDR3 spans 14 residues. J gave up 5 bases and V 1 base, and 5 bases lay outside the gene matches. The CDR3 sequence is CASSQAGLEDEQYF. The CDR3 DNA sequence: TGCGCCAGCAGCCAAGCTGGACTAGAAGACGAGCAGTACTTC.

CDR3 sequence (DNA): TGTGCCAGCAGCTTGAAAACTAGCGGGTCACCCTCCTACGAGCAGTACTTC. Translation gives CASSLKTSGSPSYEQYF. The J gene is TRBJ2-7, the V gene TRBV28; TRBD2 matches at 9 bases. CDR1 MDHEN and CDR2 SYDVKM come from the germline V gene. The CDR3 is 17 amino acids. V shed 6 bases, J shed 0 bases, and the junction held 12 bases outside the gene matches.

This sequence joins TRBV27 and TRBJ2-7; 8 nucleotides align to TRBD1. Germline V lookup: CDR1 MNHEY, CDR2 SMNVEV (reference sequence). V was clipped by 2 bases and J by 5 bases; unmatched bases: 8. The CDR3 is 15 residues long. The CDR3 protein is CASSLQGARIHEQYF. DNA for the CDR3: TGTGCCAGCAGTTTACAGGGGGCGAGGATACACGAGCAGTACTTC.

The table lists this clone with a count of one. The J gene is TRBJ1-1, the V gene TRBV2; D is perhaps TRBD1 (5 bases). Trimming pared 8 bases from V and 0 bases from J, leaving 10 bases between. Germline V gene sequence: CDR1 SNHLY, CDR2 FYNNEI. The CDR3 consists of 13 residues. CDR3 DNA sequence: TGTGCCAGCCAAAGGACAATGAACACTGAAGCTTTCTTT. Its translation is CASQRTMNTEAFF.

The J gene is TRBJ2-7, the V gene TRBV27, with D maybe TRBD2 (6 bases). V dropped 6 bases and J dropped 2 bases, with 14 bases sitting between them. Germline CDR1 MNHEY, CDR2 SMNVEV (reference sequence). This CDR3 spans 14 amino acids. CDR3 nucleotides: TGTGCCAGCAGATCTCACGGGGGAGCCTACGAGCAGTACTTC. This codes for CASRSHGGAYEQYF.

This chain joins TRBV2 and TRBJ1-1; D is ambiguous. CDR1 and CDR2 from the germline V gene are SNHLY and FYNNEI. The CDR3 loop spans 15 amino acids. The germline V and J ends were trimmed by 2 bases and 5 bases, with 15 bases remaining between them. CDR3 DNA: TGTGCCAGCAGTGAATTACTTTTCCGGGGAACTGAAGCTTTCTTT. It specifies CASSELLFRGTEAFF.

This clone was counted once. The chain is built from TRBV13 and TRBJ1-1; no reliable D call. V dropped 3 bases and J dropped 5 bases, with 19 bases sitting between them. There are 16 residues in the CDR3. Looked up from germline, CDR1 is PRHDT and CDR2 is FYEKMQ (reference sequence). The CDR3 DNA reads TGTGCCAGCAGCTTCGCCAGACGGGAAGGGCGGACTGAAGCTTTCTTT. Translating gives CASSFARREGRTEAFF.